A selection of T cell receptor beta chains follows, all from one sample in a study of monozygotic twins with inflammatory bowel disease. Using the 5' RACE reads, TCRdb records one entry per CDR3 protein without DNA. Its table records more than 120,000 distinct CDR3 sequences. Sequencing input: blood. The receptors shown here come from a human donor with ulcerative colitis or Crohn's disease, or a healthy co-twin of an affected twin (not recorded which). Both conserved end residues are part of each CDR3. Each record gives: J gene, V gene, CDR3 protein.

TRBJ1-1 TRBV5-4 CASSLVGAVTEAFF
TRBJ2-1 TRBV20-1 CSARDLRTSGGGYNEQFF
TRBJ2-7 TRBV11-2 CASSSRDYAARQTYEQYF
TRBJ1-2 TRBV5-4 CASSLEGQGGDGYTF
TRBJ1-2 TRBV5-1 CASSPRDRGPDGYTF
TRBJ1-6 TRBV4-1 CASSQRTGTGSSYNSPLHF
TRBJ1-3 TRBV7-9 CASSAQGQGLNTIYF
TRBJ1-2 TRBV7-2 CASSLGGGSVYGYTF
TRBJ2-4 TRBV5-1 CASSLDLARGVAKNIQYF
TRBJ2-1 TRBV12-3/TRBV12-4 CASSFLLGDNEQFF
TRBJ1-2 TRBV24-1 CATSDWQGGYTF
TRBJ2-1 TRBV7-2 CASSLGGAIGSEQFF
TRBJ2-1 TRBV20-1 CSARSQTPIAGGVYNEQFF
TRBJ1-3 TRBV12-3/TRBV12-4 CASSRQGSGNTIYF
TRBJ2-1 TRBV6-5 CASGKLGQQQFF
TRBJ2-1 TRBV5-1 CASSLRSSKGYNEQFF
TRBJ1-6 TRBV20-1 CSAWGQNYNSPLHF
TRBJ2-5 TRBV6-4 CASSDRTGRTQYF
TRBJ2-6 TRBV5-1 CASSPPPEGALISGANVLTF
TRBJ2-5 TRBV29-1 CSVAGDQETQYF
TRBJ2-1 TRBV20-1 CSARYVGRVYNEQFF
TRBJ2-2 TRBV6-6 CASSTGTYTGELFF
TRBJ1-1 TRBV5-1 CASSLGGTTEAFF
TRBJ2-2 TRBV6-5 CASRSRNTGELFF
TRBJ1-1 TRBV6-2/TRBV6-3 CASSSARLGGNTEAFF
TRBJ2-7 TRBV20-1 CSASGGVPLTSYEQYF
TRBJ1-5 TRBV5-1 CASSLEPAGAYQPQHF
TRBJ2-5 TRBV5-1 CASSLRDGGETQYF
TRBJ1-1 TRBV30 CVLRRTGTSTEAFF
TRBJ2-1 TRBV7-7 CASAAGGFNEQFF
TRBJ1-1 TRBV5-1 CASSVQGMGVMNTEAFF
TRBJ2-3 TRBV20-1 CSAVGGDTQYF
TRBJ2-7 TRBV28 CASRKGRDTRTYEQYF
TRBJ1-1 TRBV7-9 CASSSRRNTEAFF
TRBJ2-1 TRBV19 CASSMFAGFHNEQFF
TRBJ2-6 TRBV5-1 CASSSWTGGLPASGANVLTF
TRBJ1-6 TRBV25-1 CASSGDRGTYNSPLHF
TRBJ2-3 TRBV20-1 CSARDQRRLALDSYMTDTQYF
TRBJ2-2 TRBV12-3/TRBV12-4 CASSPKNTGELFF
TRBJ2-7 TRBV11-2 CASSLDSGYPPYEQYF
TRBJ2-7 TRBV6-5 CASSYSTLGVIAYEQYF
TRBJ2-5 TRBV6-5 CASSYSSDGGETQYF
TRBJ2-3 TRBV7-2 CASSLASRGGGTDTQYF
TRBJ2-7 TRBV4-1 CTSRMTWTETYEQYF
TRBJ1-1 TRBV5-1 CASSLRGWEAFF
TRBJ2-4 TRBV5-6 CASNKGGGLENIQYF